This T cell receptor (beta chain) stems from a study of blood T cell repertoires in COVID-19. As for the study in general: T cells, B-cell-depleted T cells, or PBMCs provided the cDNA or gDNA that served as material.

Clones were read by immunoSEQ multiplex PCR, and TCRdb kept only the in-frame ones, dropping some. Seen here are 150,000 to 200,000 clones, 65% to 85% observed once, and the top ten hold approximately 7.9%. Those who participated ranged in age from about 18 to 89 years and resided in 24 US areas. Two consecutive negative NP/OP PCR tests, clearance, or resolved symptoms defined Cohort 3 recovery. The V gene end was trimmed by 4 bases and the J gene end by 3 bases; junction bases not matched to a gene: 2. CDR1 is MNHNY and CDR2 is SVGAGI in the germline V gene (reference sequence). This CDR3 is built from 14 residues.

Sequencing was performed on PBMCs or T cells enriched from blood (not recorded which). The source of this sequence is a man in his forties who had recovered from COVID-19. The chain recombines TRBV6-6 with TRBJ1-3; the match to TRBD1 covers 8 bases. The CDR3 DNA reads TGTGCCAGCAGTTCCACAGGGGGTGGAAACACCATATATTTT. Its protein is CASSSTGGGNTIYF.